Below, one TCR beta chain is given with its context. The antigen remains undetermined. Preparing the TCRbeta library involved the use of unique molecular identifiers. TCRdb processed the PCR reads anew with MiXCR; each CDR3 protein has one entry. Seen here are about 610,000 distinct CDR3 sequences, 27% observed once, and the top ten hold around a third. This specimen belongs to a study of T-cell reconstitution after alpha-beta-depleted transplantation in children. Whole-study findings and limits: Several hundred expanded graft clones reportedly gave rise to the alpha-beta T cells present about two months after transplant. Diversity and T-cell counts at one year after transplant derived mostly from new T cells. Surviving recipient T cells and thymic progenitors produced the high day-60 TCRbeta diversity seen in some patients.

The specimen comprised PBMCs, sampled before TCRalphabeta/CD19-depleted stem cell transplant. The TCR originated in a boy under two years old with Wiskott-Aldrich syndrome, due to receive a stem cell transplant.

CDR3 in amino acids: CAISESRGNYGYTF. Written as DNA, the CDR3 is TGTGCCATCAGTGAGTCGAGGGGAAACTATGGCTACACCTTC. The rearrangement links TRBV10-3 to TRBJ1-2, with D perhaps TRBD1 (5 bases). With 0 bases removed from V and 2 bases from J, the gap between germline ends came to 7 bases. Germline V gene sequence: CDR1 ENHRY, CDR2 SYGVKD. The CDR3 runs 14 residues.